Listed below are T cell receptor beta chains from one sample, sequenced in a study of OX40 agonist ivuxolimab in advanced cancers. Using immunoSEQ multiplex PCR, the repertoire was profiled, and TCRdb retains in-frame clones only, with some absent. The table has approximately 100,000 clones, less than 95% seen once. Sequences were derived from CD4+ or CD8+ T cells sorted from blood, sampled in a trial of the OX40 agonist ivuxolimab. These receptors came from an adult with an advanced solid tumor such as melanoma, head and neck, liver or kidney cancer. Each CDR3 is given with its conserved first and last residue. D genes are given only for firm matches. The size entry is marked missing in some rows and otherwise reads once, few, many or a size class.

cdr3_nt: TGTGCCAGCAGATGGACAGGGGGCAGCAATCAGCCCCAGCATTTT; cdr3_aa: CASRWTGGSNQPQHF; j_call: TRBJ1-5; v_call: TRBV28; d_call: TRBD1; clone_size: .
cdr3_nt: TGTGCCAGCAGCTTATTCATGGGGGGGAGCACAGATACGCAGTATTTT; cdr3_aa: CASSLFMGGSTDTQYF; j_call: TRBJ2-3; v_call: TRBV7-2; d_call: TRBD2; clone_size: .
cdr3_nt: TGTGCCAGCAGCACCGCCCCCCGGACTAGCGGCACAGATACGCAGTATTTT; cdr3_aa: CASSTAPRTSGTDTQYF; j_call: TRBJ2-3; v_call: TRBV7-2; d_call: TRBD2; clone_size: .
cdr3_nt: TGCAGCGTTGCTAGGGGAAACAATGAGCAGTTCTTC; cdr3_aa: CSVARGNNEQFF; j_call: TRBJ2-1; v_call: TRBV29-1; d_call: .; clone_size: .
cdr3_nt: TGTGCCAGCAGTCCACTAGCTAATTCACCCCTCCACTTT; cdr3_aa: CASSPLANSPLHF; j_call: TRBJ1-6; v_call: TRBV28; d_call: .; clone_size: .
cdr3_nt: TGCGCCAGCAGCTTGAATGCAGGAGGTGGCACAGATACGCAGTATTTT; cdr3_aa: CASSLNAGGGTDTQYF; j_call: TRBJ2-3; v_call: TRBV5-1; d_call: .; clone_size: .
cdr3_nt: TGTGCCAGCAGTTCCGGGACATTAGGTGGCTACACCTTC; cdr3_aa: CASSSGTLGGYTF; j_call: TRBJ1-2; v_call: TRBV6-5; d_call: .; clone_size: once
cdr3_nt: TGTGCCAGCGGTTCGGGTGACTATGGCTACACCTTC; cdr3_aa: CASGSGDYGYTF; j_call: TRBJ1-2; v_call: TRBV5-4; d_call: .; clone_size: .
cdr3_nt: TGCGCCAGCAGCCAGAGGACCGCCACCGGGGAGCTGTTTTTT; cdr3_aa: CASSQRTATGELFF; j_call: TRBJ2-2; v_call: TRBV4-3; d_call: .; clone_size: once
cdr3_nt: TGTGCCAGCTCACCTGGGACAGAAGAGACCCAGTACTTC; cdr3_aa: CASSPGTEETQYF; j_call: TRBJ2-5; v_call: TRBV18; d_call: TRBD1; clone_size: .
cdr3_nt: TGTGCCAGCAGCTTAAGGGTCGACCGGACAGGATCGAACACTGAAGCTTTCTTT; cdr3_aa: CASSLRVDRTGSNTEAFF; j_call: TRBJ1-1; v_call: TRBV7-9; d_call: TRBD1; clone_size: .
cdr3_nt: TGTGCCAGCAGTCCCGTAGCGGGGGGGGCCGCTGAGCAGTTCTTC; cdr3_aa: CASSPVAGGAAEQFF; j_call: TRBJ2-1; v_call: TRBV27; d_call: TRBD2; clone_size: .
cdr3_nt: TGTGCCAGCAACCGTCCCTGGTCCTTGGCAACTAATGAAAAACTGTTTTTT; cdr3_aa: CASNRPWSLATNEKLFF; j_call: TRBJ1-4; v_call: TRBV28; d_call: .; clone_size: .
cdr3_nt: TGTGCCAGCAGCGTAGGGGCTAGCGGGGGTGTGATCTTC; cdr3_aa: CASSVGASGGVIF; j_call: TRBJ2-1; v_call: TRBV9; d_call: TRBD2; clone_size: .
cdr3_nt: TGTGCCAGCAGCTTAGCAGGGAGGGATCAAGAGACCCAGTACTTC; cdr3_aa: CASSLAGRDQETQYF; j_call: TRBJ2-5; v_call: TRBV7-9; d_call: TRBD2; clone_size: .
cdr3_nt: TGTGCCAGCAGCGTAGAACAGGGGGTTCACAATGAGCAGTTCTTC; cdr3_aa: CASSVEQGVHNEQFF; j_call: TRBJ2-1; v_call: TRBV9; d_call: TRBD1; clone_size: .
cdr3_nt: TGTGCCAGCAGTTACAACAGGGATTACGAGCAGTACTTC; cdr3_aa: CASSYNRDYEQYF; j_call: TRBJ2-7; v_call: TRBV6-6; d_call: .; clone_size: .
cdr3_nt: TGTGCCAGCAGGACGCCGGGGGACACAGATACGCAGTATTTT; cdr3_aa: CASRTPGDTDTQYF; j_call: TRBJ2-3; v_call: TRBV5-4; d_call: .; clone_size: .
cdr3_nt: TGTGCCAGTAGCTCAGCGAACACCGGGGAGCTGTTTTTT; cdr3_aa: CASSSANTGELFF; j_call: TRBJ2-2; v_call: TRBV19; d_call: .; clone_size: .
cdr3_nt: TGTGCCAGTAGTACTGGGACGGTCTCTGGAAACACCATATATTTT; cdr3_aa: CASSTGTVSGNTIYF; j_call: TRBJ1-3; v_call: TRBV19; d_call: .; clone_size: .
cdr3_nt: TGTGCCAGCAGTCCTCTCGACAGCAGCTATGGCTACACCTTC; cdr3_aa: CASSPLDSSYGYTF; j_call: TRBJ1-2; v_call: TRBV6-5; d_call: .; clone_size: once
cdr3_nt: TGTGCCAGTAGCCGGACAAACAATAATTCACCCCTCCACTTT; cdr3_aa: CASSRTNNNSPLHF; j_call: TRBJ1-6; v_call: TRBV19; d_call: .; clone_size: .
cdr3_nt: TGTGCCACCAGGGCCGCAGCAGGGGCCACCCAAGGGCAGCCCCAGCATTTT; cdr3_aa: CATRAAAGATQGQPQHF; j_call: TRBJ1-5; v_call: TRBV15; d_call: .; clone_size: .
cdr3_nt: TGCGCCAGCAGCCAAGAGCGGCGGCCGGCGGTCTATGGCTACACCTTC; cdr3_aa: CASSQERRPAVYGYTF; j_call: TRBJ1-2; v_call: TRBV4-3; d_call: .; clone_size: .
cdr3_nt: TGTGCCAGCAGTAACTATGGCTACACCTTC; cdr3_aa: CASSNYGYTF; j_call: TRBJ1-2; v_call: TRBV25-1; d_call: .; clone_size: few
cdr3_nt: TGTGCCTGGAGTGTACGAGGGAAAGATACGCAGTATTTT; cdr3_aa: CAWSVRGKDTQYF; j_call: TRBJ2-3; v_call: TRBV30; d_call: .; clone_size: .
cdr3_nt: TGCTCCTGCGGGGGGTCCTACGAGCAGTACTTC; cdr3_aa: CSCGGSYEQYF; j_call: TRBJ2-7; v_call: TRBV20-1; d_call: TRBD2; clone_size: .
cdr3_nt: TGTGCCAGCAGCTTAGACAGGGAGGGGGATACGCAGTATTTT; cdr3_aa: CASSLDREGDTQYF; j_call: TRBJ2-3; v_call: TRBV7-3; d_call: .; clone_size: .
cdr3_nt: TGTGCCAGTAGTATGGACCGGGAAGGAGATTCACCCCTCCACTTT; cdr3_aa: CASSMDREGDSPLHF; j_call: TRBJ1-6; v_call: TRBV19; d_call: .; clone_size: .
cdr3_nt: TGTGCCAGCAGCCCTCCACTGGGGGCCTTCCACTTT; cdr3_aa: CASSPPLGAFHF; j_call: TRBJ1-6; v_call: TRBV11-3; d_call: .; clone_size: .
cdr3_nt: TGTGCCAGCTCACCACAACCGGGACAGTCTTTCTCTGGGGCCAACGTCCTGACTTTC; cdr3_aa: CASSPQPGQSFSGANVLTF; j_call: TRBJ2-6; v_call: TRBV18; d_call: TRBD1; clone_size: .
cdr3_nt: TGTGCCAGCTCACCCGGGACAGCTTCGTATGGCTACACCTTC; cdr3_aa: CASSPGTASYGYTF; j_call: TRBJ1-2; v_call: TRBV18; d_call: TRBD1; clone_size: .
cdr3_nt: TGTGCCAGCAGCTTTCTGGGACAGGCAAGAAGCTACACCTTC; cdr3_aa: CASSFLGQARSYTF; j_call: TRBJ1-2; v_call: TRBV5-8; d_call: TRBD1; clone_size: .
cdr3_nt: TGTGCCAGTAGTCCTCGACAGGGGAACTACGAGCAGTACTTC; cdr3_aa: CASSPRQGNYEQYF; j_call: TRBJ2-7; v_call: TRBV19; d_call: TRBD1; clone_size: .
cdr3_nt: TGTGCCAGCAGTTATTCGGACAGCCCTAATGAAAAACTGTTTTTT; cdr3_aa: CASSYSDSPNEKLFF; j_call: TRBJ1-4; v_call: TRBV6-5; d_call: .; clone_size: .
cdr3_nt: TGTGCCAGCAGACCAAACAGGGGAGACACTGAAGCTTTCTTT; cdr3_aa: CASRPNRGDTEAFF; j_call: TRBJ1-1; v_call: TRBV11-2; d_call: TRBD1; clone_size: .
cdr3_nt: TGTGCCAGCAGCTTTTACCAGAACACTGAAGCTTTCTTT; cdr3_aa: CASSFYQNTEAFF; j_call: TRBJ1-1; v_call: TRBV11-2; d_call: .; clone_size: .
cdr3_nt: TGTGCCAGCAGCTTGTCGACTGTGAGCAATCAGCCCCAGCATTTT; cdr3_aa: CASSLSTVSNQPQHF; j_call: TRBJ1-5; v_call: TRBV5-6; d_call: .; clone_size: .
cdr3_nt: TGTGCCAGTTTTAGTGGCAGGGGGCACGACGAGCAGTACTTC; cdr3_aa: CASFSGRGHDEQYF; j_call: TRBJ2-7; v_call: TRBV19; d_call: TRBD1; clone_size: once
cdr3_nt: TGTGCCAGCAGTTTACGGACAGGGGATAATTCACCCCTCCACTTT; cdr3_aa: CASSLRTGDNSPLHF; j_call: TRBJ1-6; v_call: TRBV27; d_call: TRBD1; clone_size: .
cdr3_nt: TGTGCCAGCAGTTTATCCCCCACAGGGACCTACGAGCAGTACTTC; cdr3_aa: CASSLSPTGTYEQYF; j_call: TRBJ2-7; v_call: TRBV28; d_call: .; clone_size: once
cdr3_nt: TGTGCCAGCAGCAAGGATTTGGATGAAAAACTGTTTTTT; cdr3_aa: CASSKDLDEKLFF; j_call: TRBJ1-4; v_call: TRBV5-4; d_call: .; clone_size: few